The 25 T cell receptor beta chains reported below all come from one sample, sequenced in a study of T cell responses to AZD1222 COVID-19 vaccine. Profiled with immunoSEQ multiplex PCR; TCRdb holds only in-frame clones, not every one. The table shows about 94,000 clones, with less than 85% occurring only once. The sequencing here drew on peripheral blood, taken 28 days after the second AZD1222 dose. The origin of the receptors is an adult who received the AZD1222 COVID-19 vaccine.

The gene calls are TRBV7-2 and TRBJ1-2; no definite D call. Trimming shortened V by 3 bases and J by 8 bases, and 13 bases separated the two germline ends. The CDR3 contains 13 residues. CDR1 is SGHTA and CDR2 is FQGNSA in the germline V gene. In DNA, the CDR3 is TGTGCCAGCAGCTTCATTAGGGTCCAAGGCTACACCTTC. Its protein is CASSFIRVQGYTF.

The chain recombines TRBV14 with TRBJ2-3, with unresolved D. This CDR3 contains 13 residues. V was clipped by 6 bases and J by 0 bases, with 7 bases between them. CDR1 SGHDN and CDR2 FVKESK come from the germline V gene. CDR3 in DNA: TGTGCCAGCAGACAGACTAGCACAGATACGCAGTATTTT. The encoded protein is CASRQTSTDTQYF.

The DNA for the CDR3 is TGTGCCAGCAGAACCACAGGGCAGTCTGGCTACACCTTC. Its translation is CASRTTGQSGYTF. The genes are TRBV27 and TRBJ1-2, with D possibly being TRBD1 (6 bases). The CDR3 has 13 residues. Germline CDR1 and CDR2: MNHEY and SMNVEV (reference sequence). The ends were cut back, 6 bases at V and 7 bases at J, with 15 bases in the middle.

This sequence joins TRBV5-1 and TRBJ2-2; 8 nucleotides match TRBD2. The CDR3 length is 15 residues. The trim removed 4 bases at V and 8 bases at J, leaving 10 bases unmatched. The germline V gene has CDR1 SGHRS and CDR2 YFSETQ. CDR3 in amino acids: CASSVAGTLKGELFF. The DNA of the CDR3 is TGCGCCAGCAGCGTAGCGGGGACGTTAAAAGGGGAGCTGTTTTTT.

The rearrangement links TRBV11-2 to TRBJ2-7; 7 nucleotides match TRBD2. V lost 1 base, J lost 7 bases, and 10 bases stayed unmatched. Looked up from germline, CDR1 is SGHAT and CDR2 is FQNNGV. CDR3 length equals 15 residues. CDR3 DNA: TGTGCCAGCAGCTTAGGGGCTAGCGGACCGCGGGAGCAGTACTTC. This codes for CASSLGASGPREQYF.

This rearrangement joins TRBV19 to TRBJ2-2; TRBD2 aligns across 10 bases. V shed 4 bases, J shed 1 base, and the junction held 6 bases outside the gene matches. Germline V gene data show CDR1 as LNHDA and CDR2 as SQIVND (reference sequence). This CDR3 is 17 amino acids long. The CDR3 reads CASSTRRTSGNTGELFF. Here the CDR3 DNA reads TGTGCCAGTAGTACCCGAAGGACTAGCGGGAACACCGGGGAGCTGTTTTTT.

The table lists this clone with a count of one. Written as DNA, the CDR3 is TGTGCCAGCAGCCCCCAGGGTGGGATTGGCTACACCTTC. Protein: CASSPQGGIGYTF. The chain recombines TRBV7-3 with TRBJ1-2, with a weak D call TRBD1 (5 bases). The V end was cut by 5 bases, the J end by 7 bases, with 14 bases between. The CDR3 runs to 13 residues. Germline values: CDR1 SGHTA, CDR2 FQGTGA.

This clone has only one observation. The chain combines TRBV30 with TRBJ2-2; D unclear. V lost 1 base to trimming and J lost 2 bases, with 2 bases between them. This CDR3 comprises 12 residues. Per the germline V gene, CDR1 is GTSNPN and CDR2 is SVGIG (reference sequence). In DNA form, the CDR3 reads TGTGCCTGGAGTGACAACACCGGGGAGCTGTTTTTT. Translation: CAWSDNTGELFF.

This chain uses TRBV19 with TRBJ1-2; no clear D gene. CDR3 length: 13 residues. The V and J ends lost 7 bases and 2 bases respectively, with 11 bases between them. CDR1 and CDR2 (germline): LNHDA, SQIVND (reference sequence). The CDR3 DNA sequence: TGTGCCAGTACTTGGACGGCGAACTATGGCTACACCTTC. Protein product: CASTWTANYGYTF.

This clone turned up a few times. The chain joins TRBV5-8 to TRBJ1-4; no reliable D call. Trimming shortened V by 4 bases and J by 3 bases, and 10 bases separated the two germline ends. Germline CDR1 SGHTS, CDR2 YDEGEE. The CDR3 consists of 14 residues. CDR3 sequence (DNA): TGTGCCAGCAGCCGTCCCGCGCCTAATGAAAAACTGTTTTTT. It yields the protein CASSRPAPNEKLFF.

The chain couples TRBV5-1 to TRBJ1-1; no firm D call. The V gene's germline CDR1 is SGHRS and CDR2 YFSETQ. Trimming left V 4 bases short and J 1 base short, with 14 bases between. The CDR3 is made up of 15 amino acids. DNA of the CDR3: TGCGCCAGCAGCCGTAGAGGGTCGGGGAACACTGAAGCTTTCTTT. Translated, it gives CASSRRGSGNTEAFF.

In DNA form, the CDR3 reads TGTGCCAGCAGCCCAGATCTTACGAGGAACACTGAAGCTTTCTTT. Protein product: CASSPDLTRNTEAFF. The chain uses TRBV3-1 (or the pseudogene TRBV3-2) and TRBJ1-1; D not certain. The CDR3 totals 15 residues. Germline lookup yields CDR1 LGHDT and CDR2 YNNKEL (reference sequence). V shed 4 bases and J shed 1 base, with 13 bases lying between them.

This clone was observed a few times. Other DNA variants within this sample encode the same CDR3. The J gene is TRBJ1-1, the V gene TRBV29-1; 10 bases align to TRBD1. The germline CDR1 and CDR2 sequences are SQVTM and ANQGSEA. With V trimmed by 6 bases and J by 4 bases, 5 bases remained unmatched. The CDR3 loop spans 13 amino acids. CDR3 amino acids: CSVGGQGVTEAFF. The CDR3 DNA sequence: TGCAGCGTGGGAGGACAGGGGGTCACTGAAGCTTTCTTT. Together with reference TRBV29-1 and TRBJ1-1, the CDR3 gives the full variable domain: SAVISQKPSRDICQRGTSLTIQCQVDSQVTMMFWYRQQPGQSLTLIATANQGSEATYESGFVIDKFPISRPNLTFSTLTVSNMSPEDSSIYLCSVGGQGVTEAFFGQGTRLTVV.

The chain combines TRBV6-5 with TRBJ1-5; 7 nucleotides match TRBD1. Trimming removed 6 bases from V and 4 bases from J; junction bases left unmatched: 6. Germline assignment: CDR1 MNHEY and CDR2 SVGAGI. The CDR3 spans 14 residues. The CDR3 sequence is CASRGGQPNQPQHF. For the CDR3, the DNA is TGTGCCAGCAGGGGGGGACAGCCGAATCAGCCCCAGCATTTT.

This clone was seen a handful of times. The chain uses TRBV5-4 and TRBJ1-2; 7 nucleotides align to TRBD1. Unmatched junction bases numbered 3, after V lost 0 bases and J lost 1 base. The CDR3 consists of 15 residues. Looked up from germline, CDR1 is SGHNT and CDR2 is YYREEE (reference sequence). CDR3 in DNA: TGTGCCAGCAGCTTGGCGGACAGGCTTAACTATGGCTACACCTTC. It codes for CASSLADRLNYGYTF.

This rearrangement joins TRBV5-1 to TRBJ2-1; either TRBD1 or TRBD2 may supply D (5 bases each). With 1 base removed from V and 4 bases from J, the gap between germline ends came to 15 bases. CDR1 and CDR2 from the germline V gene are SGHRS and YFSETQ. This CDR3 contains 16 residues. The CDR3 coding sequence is TGCGCCAGCAGCTTGTTGGGGGAGTGGGGGTACAATGAGCAGTTCTTC. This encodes CASSLLGEWGYNEQFF.

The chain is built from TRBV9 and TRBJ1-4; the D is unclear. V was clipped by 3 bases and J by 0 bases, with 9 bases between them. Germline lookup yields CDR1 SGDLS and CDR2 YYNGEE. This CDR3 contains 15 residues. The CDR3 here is CASSATGTTNEKLFF. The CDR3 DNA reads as TGTGCCAGCAGCGCTACCGGGACAACTAATGAAAAACTGTTTTTT.

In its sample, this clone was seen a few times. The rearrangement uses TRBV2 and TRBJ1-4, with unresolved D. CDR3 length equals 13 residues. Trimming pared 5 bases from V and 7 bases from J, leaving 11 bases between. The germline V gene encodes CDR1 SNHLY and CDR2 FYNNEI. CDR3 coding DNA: TGTGCCAGCAGTCGAGGGAGTAGTGAAAAACTGTTTTTT. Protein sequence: CASSRGSSEKLFF.

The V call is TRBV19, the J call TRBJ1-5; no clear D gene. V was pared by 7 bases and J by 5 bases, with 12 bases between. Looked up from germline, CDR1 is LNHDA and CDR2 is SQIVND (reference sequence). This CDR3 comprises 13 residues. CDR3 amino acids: CASTQDPYQPQHF. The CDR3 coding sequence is TGTGCCAGTACCCAGGACCCTTATCAGCCCCAGCATTTT. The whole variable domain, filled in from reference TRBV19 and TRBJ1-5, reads DGGITQSPKYLFRKEGQNVTLSCEQNLNHDAMYWYRQDPGQGLRLIYYSQIVNDFQKGDIAEGYSVSREKKESFPLTVTSAQKNPTAFYLCASTQDPYQPQHFGDGTRLSIL.

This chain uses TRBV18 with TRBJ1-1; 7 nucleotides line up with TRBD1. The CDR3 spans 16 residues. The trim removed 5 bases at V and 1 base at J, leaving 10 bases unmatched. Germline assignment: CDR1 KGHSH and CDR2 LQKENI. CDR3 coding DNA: TGTGCCAGCTCATTTAGGACAGGAACTTCGAACACTGAAGCTTTCTTT. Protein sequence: CASSFRTGTSNTEAFF.

The CDR3 sequence is CASSARDRDSNEQFF. In nucleotides, the CDR3 is TGTGCCAGCAGTGCCCGGGACAGGGATAGTAATGAGCAGTTCTTC. V usage is TRBV25-1 and J usage is TRBJ2-1; 9 nucleotides align to TRBD1. The CDR3 totals 15 residues. Unmatched junction bases numbered 8, after V lost 4 bases and J lost 7 bases. Germline V gives CDR1 MGHDK, CDR2 SYGVNS.

Written as DNA, the CDR3 is TGTGCCACCAGCAGTTACGGAGGGACAGCCTATGGCTACACCTTC. Protein: CATSSYGGTAYGYTF. This chain uses TRBV15 with TRBJ1-2; 7 bases are a match to TRBD1. Per the germline V gene, CDR1 is LNHNV and CDR2 is YYDKDF (reference sequence). The CDR3 sequence is 15 residues long. J lost 4 bases, V lost 3 bases, and 8 bases had no gene match.

The CDR3, as DNA: TGTGCCAGCAGCTTATCTACCCAGCGCGTAGATACGCAGTATTTT. It specifies CASSLSTQRVDTQYF. The rearrangement uses TRBV7-6 and TRBJ2-3; D not resolved. This CDR3 spans 15 amino acids. Germline lookup yields CDR1 SGHVS and CDR2 FNYEAQ. V lost 2 bases to trimming and J lost 5 bases, with 14 bases between them.

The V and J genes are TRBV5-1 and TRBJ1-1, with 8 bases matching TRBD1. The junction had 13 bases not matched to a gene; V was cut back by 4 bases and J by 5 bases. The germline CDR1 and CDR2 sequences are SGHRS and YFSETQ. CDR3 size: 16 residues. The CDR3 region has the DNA TGCGCCAGCAGCCCAAACAGGGGGAGCTATACGACTGAAGCTTTCTTT. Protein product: CASSPNRGSYTTEAFF.

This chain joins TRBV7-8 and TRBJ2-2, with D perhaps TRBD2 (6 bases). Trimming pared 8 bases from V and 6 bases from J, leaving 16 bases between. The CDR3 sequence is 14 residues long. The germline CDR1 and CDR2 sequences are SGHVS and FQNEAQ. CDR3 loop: CASAKRLVSGELFF. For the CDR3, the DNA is TGTGCCAGCGCAAAACGACTAGTCTCCGGGGAGCTGTTTTTT.